This TCR beta chain was identified during a study of T-cell reconstitution after alpha-beta-depleted transplantation in children. General observations from the study: Expanded graft clones, several hundred of them, were reportedly the source of alpha-beta T cells about two months after transplant.

This clonotype has a handful of counts. What it binds is not known. Unique molecular identifiers were incorporated into the prepared TCRbeta library. TCRdb itself ran the PCR reads through MiXCR, one entry per CDR3 protein. The repertoire has approximately 150,000 distinct CDR3 sequences, 8.8% of them found once; the top ten carry 15% to 20%. Germline lookup yields CDR1 MNHEY and CDR2 SVGAGI. This CDR3 comprises 16 residues. With 2 bases removed from V and 3 bases from J, the gap between germline ends came to 17 bases. The sequences come from PBMCs, mostly from graft donor cells, collected 180 days after TCRalphabeta/CD19-depleted stem cell transplant. V usage is TRBV6-5 and J usage is TRBJ2-7; tentatively, D is TRBD1 or TRBD2 (6 bases each). The sequence was collected from a female patient aged 2-9 years who had a stem cell transplant for congenital amegakaryocytic thrombocytopenia, so the T cells may come from the graft donor. CDR3 sequence: CASSYGGLGYRYEQYF. In DNA form, the CDR3 reads TGTGCCAGCAGTTACGGGGGGCTCGGCTACCGCTACGAGCAGTACTTC.